The rows below give T cell receptor beta chains drawn from one sample of a study of lung T cells in sarcoidosis with Löfgren's syndrome. TCRdb re-called the reads with MiXCR, one entry per CDR3 protein. The table lists about 4,000 distinct CDR3 sequences, 20% to 25% of them singletons, with about 8.6% in the top ten. Sequenced input: CD4+ T cells from bronchoalveolar lavage. These TCRs come from a human donor with sarcoidosis (Löfgren's syndrome or another form), or a control subject (not recorded which). The CDR3 runs from the conserved cysteine through the conserved F or W. A D gene is named only where the DNA matches it firmly. Clone sizes are given selectively: once, few, many, or a class where the clone is expanded.

d_gene: NA; v_gene: TRBV20-1; j_gene: TRBJ2-1; abundance: medium-sized; CDR3nt: TGCAGTGCTAGGGATGCGGGAAGTACCAATAAGCAGTTCTTC; CDR3aa: CSARDAGSTNKQFF
d_gene: NA; v_gene: TRBV30; j_gene: TRBJ2-1; abundance: NA; CDR3nt: TGTGCCTGGAGCAAACTTGGGACCCTAGGCTCGCATGAGCAGTTCTTC; CDR3aa: CAWSKLGTLGSHEQFF
d_gene: TRBD1; v_gene: TRBV29-1; j_gene: TRBJ2-5; abundance: many; CDR3nt: TGCAGCGTTGTCCCCCGGGACAGGAGGAGAGAGACCCAGTACTTC; CDR3aa: CSVVPRDRRRETQYF
d_gene: TRBD1; v_gene: TRBV5-6; j_gene: TRBJ2-3; abundance: medium-sized; CDR3nt: TGTGCCAGCAGCACGCGACAGGGGGCTACAGATACGCAGTATTTT; CDR3aa: CASSTRQGATDTQYF
d_gene: TRBD2; v_gene: TRBV29-1; j_gene: TRBJ2-1; abundance: many; CDR3nt: TGCAGCGTTCCGCCCCCACGACTAGCAGGCGAGCAGTTCTTC; CDR3aa: CSVPPPRLAGEQFF
d_gene: NA; v_gene: TRBV19; j_gene: TRBJ2-7; abundance: many; CDR3nt: TGTGCCAGTAGTCCGTTTGAGGTTAGCACCTACGAGCAGTACTTC; CDR3aa: CASSPFEVSTYEQYF
d_gene: NA; v_gene: TRBV5-6; j_gene: TRBJ1-2; abundance: many; CDR3nt: TGTGCCAGCAGCTCTCCGATTTCTAACTATGGCTACACCTTC; CDR3aa: CASSSPISNYGYTF
d_gene: TRBD1; v_gene: TRBV4-1; j_gene: TRBJ2-2; abundance: medium-sized; CDR3nt: TGCGCCAGCAGACGGACAGGGGATGAGAGCGGGGAGCTGTTTTTT; CDR3aa: CASRRTGDESGELFF
d_gene: NA; v_gene: TRBV5-6; j_gene: TRBJ2-3; abundance: medium-sized; CDR3nt: TGTGCCAGCAGCTTACCGGGTTCCCAGAATACGCAGTATTTT; CDR3aa: CASSLPGSQNTQYF
d_gene: NA; v_gene: TRBV29-1; j_gene: TRBJ1-1; abundance: many; CDR3nt: TGCAGCGCCGATGGGGTGGACAGATGGAACACTGAAGCTTTCTTT; CDR3aa: CSADGVDRWNTEAFF
d_gene: NA; v_gene: TRBV2; j_gene: TRBJ2-7; abundance: medium-sized; CDR3nt: TGTGCCAGCAGTGTTTTGGGGGAGCAGTACTTC; CDR3aa: CASSVLGEQYF
d_gene: NA; v_gene: TRBV7-2; j_gene: TRBJ1-2; abundance: medium-sized; CDR3nt: TGTGCCAGCAGCTTAGAAACAGTTGCTAACTATGGCTACACCTTC; CDR3aa: CASSLETVANYGYTF
d_gene: NA; v_gene: TRBV6-2/TRBV6-3; j_gene: TRBJ2-5; abundance: medium-sized; CDR3nt: TGTGCCAGCAGTTACTCGAATATCCGTAAGACCCAGTACTTC; CDR3aa: CASSYSNIRKTQYF
d_gene: NA; v_gene: TRBV7-2; j_gene: TRBJ2-3; abundance: medium-sized; CDR3nt: TGTGCCAGCCCCGCACGGACTCCTCAACTCACAGATACGCAGTATTTT; CDR3aa: CASPARTPQLTDTQYF
d_gene: NA; v_gene: TRBV7-8; j_gene: TRBJ1-1; abundance: medium-sized; CDR3nt: TGTGCCAGCAGCTTAGTTCAGCCTATGAACACTGAAGCTTTCTTT; CDR3aa: CASSLVQPMNTEAFF
d_gene: NA; v_gene: TRBV12-3/TRBV12-4; j_gene: TRBJ1-2; abundance: medium-sized; CDR3nt: TGTGCCAGCAGCTCATCGGCGAGAACTAACTATGGCTACACCTTC; CDR3aa: CASSSSARTNYGYTF
d_gene: NA; v_gene: TRBV6-1; j_gene: TRBJ1-6; abundance: medium-sized; CDR3nt: TGTGCCGCCGGGAGGGTCCGCGAGTCACCCCTCCACTTT; CDR3aa: CAAGRVRESPLHF
d_gene: NA; v_gene: TRBV12-3/TRBV12-4; j_gene: TRBJ1-2; abundance: few; CDR3nt: TGTGCCAGCAGTTTCATTCAGGGGACCACCTTC; CDR3aa: CASSFIQGTTF
d_gene: TRBD1; v_gene: TRBV28; j_gene: TRBJ1-2; abundance: many; CDR3nt: TGTGCCAGCAGCGGCGACAGGGTGTGGACCTATGGCTACACCTTC; CDR3aa: CASSGDRVWTYGYTF
d_gene: NA; v_gene: TRBV6-6; j_gene: TRBJ1-5; abundance: large; CDR3nt: TGTGCCAGCAGTTACTCGCAAGGACAGCGAACCGAGCACTTT; CDR3aa: CASSYSQGQRTEHF
d_gene: TRBD1; v_gene: TRBV4-2; j_gene: TRBJ1-1; abundance: medium-sized; CDR3nt: TGTGCCAGCAGCCGCAGCGGACAGGGGGACACTGAAGCTTTCTTT; CDR3aa: CASSRSGQGDTEAFF